This T cell receptor (beta chain) is from a study of cytomegalovirus exposure and HLA in healthy donors. General study points: Later on, an analysis tied 15,000 to 20,000 TCR beta sequences to HLA alleles at 0.05 false discovery rate.

Germline V gene lookup returns CDR1 SGHNT and CDR2 YYREEE (reference sequence). V lost 5 bases to trimming and J lost 9 bases; unmatched junction nucleotides: 8. The CDR3 extends over 14 amino acids. PCR amplification relied on 60 Vbeta primers (plus 13 Jbeta primers). TCRdb's copy holds only in-frame clones and misses some; the assay was immunoSEQ multiplex PCR. Among roughly 130,000 clones listed, approximately 68% were seen once. For this clone: No antigen is known for it.

The sample was PBMCs. The chain carries TRBV5-4 and TRBJ1-6, with 7 nucleotides matching TRBD1. This TCR came from a man in his thirties or forties in good health and CMV-seropositive. CDR3 amino acids: CASRRDREASPLHF. DNA of the CDR3: TGTGCCAGCAGACGAGACAGGGAGGCTTCACCCCTCCACTTT.